These 25 T cell receptor beta chains share one sample of origin, sequenced in a study of OX40 agonist ivuxolimab in advanced cancers. Data came from immunoSEQ multiplex PCR; TCRdb stores just in-frame clones and leaves some out. The sample has approximately 43,000 clones; roughly 90% are singletons. The material was CD4+ or CD8+ T cells sorted from blood, obtained in a trial of the OX40 agonist ivuxolimab. These TCRs come from an adult with an advanced solid tumor such as melanoma, head and neck, liver or kidney cancer.

The CDR3 loop reads CASEIGGYGDEQFF. The DNA of the CDR3 is TGTGCCAGCGAGATTGGAGGTTACGGGGATGAGCAGTTCTTC. This chain links TRBV2 with TRBJ2-1; a weak D match, TRBD2 (5 bases). The CDR3 consists of 14 residues. Trimming took off 8 bases at V and 8 bases at J, with 19 bases between the two ends. Germline loops: CDR1 SNHLY, CDR2 FYNNEI.

This chain connects TRBV5-1 to TRBJ1-2, with a possible D match to TRBD1 (6 bases). Germline CDR1 reads SGHRS; CDR2 reads YFSETQ. Trimming stripped 0 bases from V and 5 bases from J, with 20 bases between. The CDR3 spans 17 residues. The CDR3, as DNA: TGCGCCAGCAGCTTGGGATTGGGCGACGGGGGCGGGTATGGCTACACCTTC. This gives the protein CASSLGLGDGGGYGYTF. Looking up the rest from reference TRBV5-1 and TRBJ1-2 gives the full variable domain: KAGVTQTPRYLIKTRGQQVTLSCSPISGHRSVSWYQQTPGQGLQFLFEYFSETQRNKGNFPGRFSGRQFSNSRSEMNVSTLELGDSALYLCASSLGLGDGGGYGYTFGSGTRLTVV.

The chain has TRBV29-1 and TRBJ2-3, with TRBD1 matching over 7 bases. This CDR3 spans 16 amino acids. CDR1 SQVTM and CDR2 ANQGSEA come from the germline V gene. V shed 3 bases and J 5 bases; nucleotides not matched to a gene: 14. The chain's CDR3 is CSVDSFGQEKRDTQYF. The CDR3, as DNA: TGCAGCGTTGACTCCTTTGGACAGGAAAAACGAGATACGCAGTATTTT.

The chain couples TRBV9 to TRBJ1-4; D is unclear. Per the germline V gene, CDR1 is SGDLS and CDR2 is YYNGEE. There are 17 residues in the CDR3. V was shortened by 3 bases and J by 4 bases, with 19 bases between the two germline ends. The CDR3 DNA reads as TGTGCCAGCAGCGGTACCCCCCCGGGCAGCAGTAATGAAAAACTGTTTTTT. It yields the protein CASSGTPPGSSNEKLFF.

Here the CDR3 reads CASSQSGRLAGGQFF. DNA of the CDR3: TGCGCCAGCAGTCAATCGGGGCGACTAGCGGGGGGGCAGTTCTTC. This sequence joins TRBV23-1 and TRBJ2-1, with 13 bases identical to TRBD2. TRBV23-1 is annotated as an ORF whose role is uncertain. V lost 0 bases and J lost 12; bases outside the gene matches: 5. The CDR3 loop spans 15 amino acids.

DNA of the CDR3: TGCGCCAGCAGCCAAGCGACTAGCGGGGGACCTCAAGAGACCCAGTACTTC. This sequence encodes CASSQATSGGPQETQYF. V usage is TRBV4-3 and J usage is TRBJ2-5; 12 bases line up with TRBD2. Germline V gives CDR1 LGHNA, CDR2 YSLEER. The J segment lost 2 bases and the V segment lost 1 base, leaving 5 bases of the junction unmatched. The CDR3 runs to 17 residues.

The V gene is TRBV2, the J gene TRBJ1-1; 7 nucleotides align to TRBD1. The CDR3 consists of 14 residues. The V gene end was trimmed by 5 bases and the J gene end by 3 bases; junction bases not matched to a gene: 6. Germline lookup yields CDR1 SNHLY and CDR2 FYNNEI. The DNA for the CDR3 is TGTGCCAGCAGTAGAGCAGGGGGTTACACTGAAGCTTTCTTT. As protein: CASSRAGGYTEAFF.

This chain uses TRBV4-3 with TRBJ2-5; tentatively, D is TRBD1 or TRBD2 (5 bases each). The DNA end lines up better with TRBJ2-7; the J call may be wrong. The CDR3 consists of 16 residues. The germline V gene encodes CDR1 LGHNA and CDR2 YSLEER. CDR3 in DNA: TGCGCCAGCAGCCAAGATCGGGGCAGGGTGGCCTACGAGCAGTACTTC. This codes for CASSQDRGRVAYEQYF.

The gene calls are TRBV9 and TRBJ2-5; TRBD1 aligns across 9 bases. The assigned J gene may be wrong: the sequence end matches TRBJ2-7 better. The germline V gene encodes CDR1 SGDLS and CDR2 YYNGEE. The CDR3 sequence is 15 residues long. The CDR3 loop reads CASSVAGTGYFEQYF. The CDR3 bases are TGTGCCAGCAGCGTCGCCGGGACAGGGTATTTCGAGCAGTACTTC.

The V and J genes are TRBV7-9 and TRBJ2-7; 8 bases line up with TRBD1. This CDR3 region has 13 residues. V gave up 4 bases and J gave up 6 bases; unmatched junction bases: 5. Germline assignment: CDR1 SEHNR and CDR2 FQNEAQ (reference sequence). DNA of the CDR3: TGTGCCAGCAGCTCGGACAGGGCTAGCGAGCAGTACTTC. It specifies CASSSDRASEQYF.

J is TRBJ2-7 and V is TRBV7-3; the match to TRBD2 covers 9 bases. Germline-derived CDR1 and CDR2 are SGHTA and FQGTGA. This CDR3 comprises 14 residues. Trimming removed 5 bases from V and 6 bases from J; junction bases left unmatched: 8. The DNA for the CDR3 is TGTGCCAGCAGCCCGGGAACAGCGGGGGGCGAGCAGTACTTC. Its translation is CASSPGTAGGEQYF.

This chain links TRBV7-3 with TRBJ2-3; possible D gene TRBD2, 6 bases. This CDR3 spans 14 amino acids. The V gene lost 3 bases and the J gene lost 3 bases, with 10 bases spanning the gap. The germline V gene encodes CDR1 SGHTA and CDR2 FQGTGA. CDR3 bases: TGTGCCAGCAGCTTGGCGGGGAGAACAGATACGCAGTATTTT. It encodes CASSLAGRTDTQYF.

This clone appeared once. CDR3: CASSLVGAGEYGYTF. The CDR3 DNA is TGTGCCAGCAGCTTGGTAGGGGCAGGAGAATATGGCTACACCTTC. V usage is TRBV5-4 and J usage is TRBJ1-2; maybe TRBD1 (5 bases). The CDR3 runs 15 residues. Trimming took 0 bases from V and 5 from J, leaving 14 bases between them. Per the germline V gene, CDR1 is SGHNT and CDR2 is YYREEE (reference sequence).

V and J are TRBV9 and TRBJ1-2; unclear D gene. The CDR3 runs to 14 residues. Germline V CDR1 and CDR2: SGDLS, YYNGEE. V was trimmed by 3 bases and J by 3 bases, leaving 12 bases between them. CDR3 in amino acids: CASSEQSEDYGYTF. The CDR3 DNA reads as TGTGCCAGCAGCGAACAGAGCGAGGACTATGGCTACACCTTC.

The rearrangement joins TRBV19 to TRBJ1-4; D not certain. Germline V gives CDR1 LNHDA, CDR2 SQIVND (reference sequence). With 7 bases removed from V and 5 bases from J, the gap between germline ends came to 14 bases. CDR3 length: 14 residues. Written as DNA, the CDR3 is TGTGCCAGTATGGTCGGGTATGCGAATGAAAAACTGTTTTTT. Protein: CASMVGYANEKLFF. Filled out from reference TRBV19 and TRBJ1-4, the complete variable domain reads DGGITQSPKYLFRKEGQNVTLSCEQNLNHDAMYWYRQDPGQGLRLIYYSQIVNDFQKGDIAEGYSVSREKKESFPLTVTSAQKNPTAFYLCASMVGYANEKLFFGSGTQLSVL.

This clone was counted between two and nine times. The J gene is TRBJ2-5, the V gene TRBV28; D unclear. This CDR3 has 13 residues. V shed 4 bases and J shed 2 bases, with 8 bases lying between them. Per germline, CDR1 MDHEN and CDR2 SYDVKM. This chain's CDR3 is CASSSSGQETQYF. CDR3 sequence (DNA): TGTGCCAGCAGTTCATCAGGTCAAGAGACCCAGTACTTC. The full variable domain, rest sourced from reference TRBV28 and TRBJ2-5, is DVKVTQSSRYLVKRTGEKVFLECVQDMDHENMFWYRQDPGLGLRLIYFSYDVKMKEKGDIPEGYSVSREKKERFSLILESASTNQTSMYLCASSSSGQETQYFGPGTRLLVL.

The V call is TRBV6-1, the J call TRBJ2-3, with D possibly matching TRBD2 (5 bases). This CDR3 has 16 residues. V dropped 3 bases and J dropped 3 bases, with 16 bases sitting between them. Germline lookup yields CDR1 MNHNS and CDR2 SASEGT. CDR3: CASSEVEARWTDTQYF. In nucleotides, the CDR3 is TGTGCCAGCAGTGAGGTGGAGGCCCGGTGGACAGATACGCAGTATTTT.

This chain joins TRBV19 and TRBJ1-5; D not resolved. This CDR3 has 13 residues. Looked up from germline, CDR1 is LNHDA and CDR2 is SQIVND (reference sequence). The V and J ends lost 3 bases and 0 bases respectively, with 3 bases between them. Here the CDR3 DNA reads TGTGCCAGTAGTATGGATAGCAATCAGCCCCAGCATTTT. Translating it yields CASSMDSNQPQHF.

In this sample, this clone turned up a few times. The chain couples TRBV11-3 to TRBJ1-6; possible D gene TRBD1, 6 bases. The germline V and J ends were trimmed by 1 base and 9 bases, with 10 bases remaining between them. Germline assignment: CDR1 SGHNT and CDR2 YENEEA. This CDR3 region has 14 residues. Here the CDR3 DNA reads TGTGCCAGCAGCTTAGTAACAGGGACTTCACCCCTCCACTTT. Translating it yields CASSLVTGTSPLHF.

The V and J genes are TRBV7-2 and TRBJ1-2; D call uncertain. The CDR3 covers 16 residues. Germline V gives CDR1 SGHTA, CDR2 FQGNSA. V lost 3 bases and J 0 bases, leaving 14 bases between the germline ends. DNA for the CDR3: TGTGCCAGCAGCTTCTATTCTGGGTTGCCTAACTATGGCTACACCTTC. It specifies CASSFYSGLPNYGYTF.

The chain recombines TRBV28 with TRBJ1-5; no definite D call. Trimming removed 3 bases at V and 6 bases at J, with 6 bases between. Germline values: CDR1 MDHEN, CDR2 SYDVKM. This CDR3 region has 12 residues. CDR3 sequence reads: CASSLGGQPQHF. CDR3 DNA: TGTGCCAGCAGTTTGGGTGGTCAGCCCCAGCATTTT. Drawing the rest from reference TRBV28 and TRBJ1-5, the complete variable domain is DVKVTQSSRYLVKRTGEKVFLECVQDMDHENMFWYRQDPGLGLRLIYFSYDVKMKEKGDIPEGYSVSREKKERFSLILESASTNQTSMYLCASSLGGQPQHFGDGTRLSIL.

Only one count was recorded for this clone. CDR3 residues: CASSRFADGVHYGYTF. The CDR3 DNA follows: TGTGCCAGTAGTCGATTCGCGGATGGGGTTCACTATGGCTACACCTTC. J is TRBJ1-2 and V is TRBV19, with no clear D. This CDR3 region has 16 residues. V was pared by 5 bases and J by 3 bases, with 19 bases between. Germline V gene lookup returns CDR1 LNHDA and CDR2 SQIVND (reference sequence).

The chain employs TRBV6-1 and TRBJ2-3; D is perhaps TRBD1 (6 bases). Germline lookup yields CDR1 MNHNS and CDR2 SASEGT. The CDR3 totals 15 residues. Trimming took 5 bases from V and 6 from J, leaving 18 bases between them. The CDR3 sequence: CASSPGHMGLDTQYF. The CDR3 region has the DNA TGTGCCAGCAGTCCGGGACACATGGGCTTGGATACGCAGTATTTT.

The rearrangement links TRBV6-1 to TRBJ2-7; 10 nucleotides agree with TRBD2. CDR1 is MNHNS, CDR2 SASEGT, per germline. This CDR3 has 16 amino acids. After removal of 4 bases from V and 1 base from J, the junction contained 7 bases not matched to a gene. The CDR3 region has the DNA TGTGCCAGCAGTGCCATGAGCGGGGGGGCTTCCTACGAGCAGTACTTC. This translates into CASSAMSGGASYEQYF.

This clone was counted a single time. The sample has other DNA sequences that encode this CDR3 too. The chain recombines TRBV9 with TRBJ2-3, with 9 bases that match TRBD2. CDR3 length: 16 residues. Per germline, CDR1 SGDLS and CDR2 YYNGEE. Unmatched junction bases numbered 6, after V lost 0 bases and J lost 4 bases. The CDR3 is CASSVAGGGAPDTQYF. The CDR3 DNA reads TGTGCCAGCAGCGTAGCGGGCGGGGGGGCTCCAGATACGCAGTATTTT.